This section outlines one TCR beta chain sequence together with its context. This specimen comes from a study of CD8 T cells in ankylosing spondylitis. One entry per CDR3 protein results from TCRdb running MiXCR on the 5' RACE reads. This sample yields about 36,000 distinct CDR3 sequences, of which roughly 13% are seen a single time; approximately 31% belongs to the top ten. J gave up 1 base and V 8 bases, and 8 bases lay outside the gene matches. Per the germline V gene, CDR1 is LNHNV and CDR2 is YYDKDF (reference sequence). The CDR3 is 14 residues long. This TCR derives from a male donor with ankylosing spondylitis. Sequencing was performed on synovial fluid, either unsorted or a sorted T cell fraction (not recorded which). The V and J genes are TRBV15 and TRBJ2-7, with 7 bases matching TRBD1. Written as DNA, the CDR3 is TGTGCCACCGCAACCGGGACAGCGTCCTACGAGCAGTACTTC. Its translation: CATATGTASYEQYF.